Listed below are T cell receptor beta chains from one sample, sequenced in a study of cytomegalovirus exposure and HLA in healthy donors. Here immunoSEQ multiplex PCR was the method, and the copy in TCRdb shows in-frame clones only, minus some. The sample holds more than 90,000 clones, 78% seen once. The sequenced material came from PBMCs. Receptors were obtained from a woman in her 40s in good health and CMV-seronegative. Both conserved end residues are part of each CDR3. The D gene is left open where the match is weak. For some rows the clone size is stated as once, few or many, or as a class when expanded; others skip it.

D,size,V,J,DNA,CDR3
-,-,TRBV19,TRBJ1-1,TGTGCCAGTAGTATAGTTTCAACCAGGGGTGAAGCTTTCTTT,CASSIVSTRGEAFF
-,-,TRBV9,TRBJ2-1,TGTGCCAGCAGCCCACGCGACAATGAGCAGTTCTTC,CASSPRDNEQFF
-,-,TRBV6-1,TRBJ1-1,TGTGCCAGCAGTCCCTTAGGGGGTTCTCTCACTGAAGCTTTCTTT,CASSPLGGSLTEAFF
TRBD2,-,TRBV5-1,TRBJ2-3,TGCGCCAGCAGCCATCGTAGCGGGAGCCCCGATACGCAGTATTTT,CASSHRSGSPDTQYF
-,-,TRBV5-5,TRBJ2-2,TGTGCCAGCAGCCCCAACTCTCTAGGCGGGGAGCTGTTTTTT,CASSPNSLGGELFF
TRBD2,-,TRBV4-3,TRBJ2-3,TGCGCCAGCAGCCAAGAGACTAGCGGGAGTCGGGCAGATACGCAGTATTTT,CASSQETSGSRADTQYF
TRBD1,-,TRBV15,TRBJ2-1,TGTGCCACCAGCAGAGGATACCGGGACAGGGGGACGAATGAGCAGTTCTTC,CATSRGYRDRGTNEQFF
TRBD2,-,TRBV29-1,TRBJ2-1,TGCAGCGCCCAAGGGACTAGCGGGAGGTCCCCCTTTGGAAATGAGCAGTTCTTC,CSAQGTSGRSPFGNEQFF
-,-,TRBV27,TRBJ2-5,TGTGCCAGCAGTTTATCGAAGGGACTCCTCGGAGAGACCCAGTACTTC,CASSLSKGLLGETQYF
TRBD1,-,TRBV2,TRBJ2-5,TGTGCCAGCAGTGAAAGGGGGACAGAAAAAGAGACCCAGTACTTC,CASSERGTEKETQYF
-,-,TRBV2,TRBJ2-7,TGTGCCAGCAAGTTTAACATCCCTCCCTACGAGCAGTACTTC,CASKFNIPPYEQYF
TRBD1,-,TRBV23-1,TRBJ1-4,TGCGCTTCCGGTGGGACAGGGAAGGAAAAACTGTTTTTT,CASGGTGKEKLFF
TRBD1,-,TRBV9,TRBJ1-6,TGTGCCAGCAGTATCGACAGGGGCCCCTATAATTCACCCCTCCACTTT,CASSIDRGPYNSPLHF
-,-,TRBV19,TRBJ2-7,TGTGCCAGTAGTATGACCGGGTTTTTCTACGAGCAGTACTTC,CASSMTGFFYEQYF
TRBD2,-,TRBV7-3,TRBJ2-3,TGTGCCAGCAGCTTACGAGCGGGAGGCACGTACGATACGCAGTATTTT,CASSLRAGGTYDTQYF
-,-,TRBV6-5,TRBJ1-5,TGTGCCAGCAGTTACTCCGGATCGGTGAGGGAGGGCCCCCAGCATTTT,CASSYSGSVREGPQHF
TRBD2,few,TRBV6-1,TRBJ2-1,TGTGCCAGCAGTGAGACTAGCGGGAGGGTTAACTCCTACAATGAGCAGTTCTTC,CASSETSGRVNSYNEQFF
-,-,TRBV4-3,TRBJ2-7,TGCGCCAGCAGCCACTTGCTAGGCGAGCAGTACTTC,CASSHLLGEQYF
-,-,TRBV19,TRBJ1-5,TGTGCCAGTAGGGACATCAATCAGCCCCAGCATTTT,CASRDINQPQHF
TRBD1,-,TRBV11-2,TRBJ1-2,TGTGCCAGCAGCTTAGTATCCTGGGACAGGGGAGGGGATGGCTACACCTTC,CASSLVSWDRGGDGYTF
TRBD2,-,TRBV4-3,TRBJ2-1,TGCGCCAGCAGCCAAGATGTTGGTAGTTGGGCGGGAGGCTACAATGAGCAGTTCTTC,CASSQDVGSWAGGYNEQFF
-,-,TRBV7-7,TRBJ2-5,TGTGCTAGCAGCTTAGCCGGCGGACAAGAGACCCAGTACTTC,CASSLAGGQETQYF
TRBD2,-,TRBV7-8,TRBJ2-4,TGTGCCAGCAGCTTCTCTAGCGGGGCCCGCCAAAACATTCAGTACTTC,CASSFSSGARQNIQYF
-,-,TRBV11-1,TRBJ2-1,TGTGCCAGCAGCTTAGCACTCCTTACTGAGCAGTTCTTC,CASSLALLTEQFF
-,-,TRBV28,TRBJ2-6,TGTGCCAGCAGGAGGGTAGCCGGGGCCAACGTCCTGACTTTC,CASRRVAGANVLTF
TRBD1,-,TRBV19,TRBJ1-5,TGTGCCAGTAACTCATCGGGACAGCTTCTTAGCAATCAGCCCCAGCATTTT,CASNSSGQLLSNQPQHF
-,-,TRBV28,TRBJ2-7,TGTGCCAGCAGTGTACAGGGTTACGAGCAGTACTTC,CASSVQGYEQYF
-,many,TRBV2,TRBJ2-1,TGTGCCAGCAGTGAAGTAGGGAGTACCAATGAGCAGTTCTTC,CASSEVGSTNEQFF
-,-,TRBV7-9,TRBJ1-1,TGTGCCAGCAGCTCCGAAGGTTGGGGTGGGGGGGACACTGAAGCTTTCTTT,CASSSEGWGGGDTEAFF
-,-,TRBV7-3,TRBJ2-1,TGTGCCAGCAGCTTAATTCGGGGAAACTACAATGAGCAGTTCTTC,CASSLIRGNYNEQFF
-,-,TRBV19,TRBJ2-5,TGTGCCAGTAGTACAGGAAGGGAGACCCAGTACTTC,CASSTGRETQYF
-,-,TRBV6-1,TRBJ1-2,TGTGCCAGCAGTTCCCGACTGTCGGGCACCTTC,CASSSRLSGTF
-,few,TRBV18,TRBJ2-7,TGTGCCAGCTCACCACGGCTTTCAGCGCTCTACGAGCAGTACTTC,CASSPRLSALYEQYF
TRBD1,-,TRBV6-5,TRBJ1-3,TGTGCCAGCAGGCAGACAGGGTGGGGAAACACCATATATTTT,CASRQTGWGNTIYF
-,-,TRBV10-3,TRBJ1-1,TGTGCCATCAGTGCCGGACAGAGAGGAACTGAAGCTTTCTTT,CAISAGQRGTEAFF
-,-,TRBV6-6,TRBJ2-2,TGTGCCATCTCGGGCCCTCGGGAGACCGGGGAGCTGTTTTTT,CAISGPRETGELFF
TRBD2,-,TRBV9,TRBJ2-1,TGTGCCAGCAGCGTAGATCCCCAGCGGGGTACCTCCTACAATGAGCAGTTCTTC,CASSVDPQRGTSYNEQFF
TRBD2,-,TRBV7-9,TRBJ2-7,TGTGCCAGCAGCCAACCTGCCGGGACTAGCGGGAGGAGGTACGAGCAGTACTTC,CASSQPAGTSGRRYEQYF
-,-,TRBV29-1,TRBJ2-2,TGCAGCGTTTTATTGTCGCAGGAAAACACCGGGGAGCTGTTTTTT,CSVLLSQENTGELFF
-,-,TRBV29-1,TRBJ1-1,TGCAGCGTTAGGTCGGGGGGCGGCGGCACTGAAGCTTTCTTT,CSVRSGGGGTEAFF
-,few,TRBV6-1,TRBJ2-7,TGTGCCAGCAGTCCAAGACAGTTTTCCTACGAGCAGTACTTC,CASSPRQFSYEQYF
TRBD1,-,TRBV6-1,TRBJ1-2,TGTGCCAGCGATGGGACAGGGACTTTCTATGGCTACACCTTC,CASDGTGTFYGYTF
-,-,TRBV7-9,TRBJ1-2,TGTTCCAGCAGCTTTGGGCGTGGCTACACCTTC,CSSSFGRGYTF
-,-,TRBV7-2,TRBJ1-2,TGTGCCAGCAGCTCCGGGGGGGGGCGGAGTGACTATGGCTACACCTTC,CASSSGGGRSDYGYTF
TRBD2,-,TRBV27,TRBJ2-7,TGTGCCAGCACTACTAGCGGGAGGGCCGGGTACGAGCAGTACTTC,CASTTSGRAGYEQYF
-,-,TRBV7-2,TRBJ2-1,TGTGCCAGCAGCTTAGCAGCGTTGGCCAACCCCACTAGCTCCTACAATGAGCAGTTCTTC,CASSLAALANPTSSYNEQFF
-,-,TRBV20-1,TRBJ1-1,TGCAGTGCTAGCCGGGACACTGAAGCTTTCTTT,CSASRDTEAFF
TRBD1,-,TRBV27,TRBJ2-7,TGTGCCAGCAGTTTAAGGGTAAGGACAGGATCACTCTTCGAGCAGTACTTC,CASSLRVRTGSLFEQYF
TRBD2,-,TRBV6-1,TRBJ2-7,TGTGCCAGTGGGGGCGGGGGGCCCTACGAGCAGTACTTC,CASGGGGPYEQYF
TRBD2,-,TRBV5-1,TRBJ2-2,TGCGCCAGCACCTTTCCCCCCGGGACTAGCGGGAGAGGCGGGGAGCTGTTTTTT,CASTFPPGTSGRGGELFF